These T cell receptor beta chains were read from a single sample in a study of memory CD4+ T cells and cytomegalovirus serostatus. TCRdb's table, derived via immunoSEQ multiplex PCR, lists solely in-frame clones and lacks some. Found here are about 43,000 clones, under 80% of them singletons; the top ten hold 0.61%. Specimen: memory CD4+ T cells from blood. Receptors originate from an adult in good health and CMV-seronegative. CDR3s include the opening cysteine and the closing phenylalanine or tryptophan. The D gene is left open where the match is weak. Only some rows state a clone size, as once, few, many or a class for expanded clones.

j_call v_call d_call clone_size cdr3_aa cdr3_nt
TRBJ1-3 TRBV5-1 - - CASSLEGGPGNTIYF TGCGCCAGCAGCTTGGAAGGGGGTCCTGGAAACACCATATATTTT
TRBJ2-5 TRBV11-2 TRBD2 - CASSSRLAQETQYF TGTGCCAGCAGTTCTAGACTAGCCCAAGAGACCCAGTACTTC
TRBJ2-3 TRBV7-7 TRBD2 - CASSLVSGGTDTQYF TGTGCTAGCAGCTTAGTCAGCGGGGGCACAGATACGCAGTATTTT
TRBJ1-3 TRBV7-8 TRBD1 - CASSRDRVSGNTIYF TGTGCCAGCAGCCGAGACAGGGTATCTGGAAACACCATATATTTT
TRBJ1-6 TRBV2 - medium-sized CASSDEGAGSDNSPLHF TGTGCCAGCAGTGATGAGGGCGCAGGTTCCGATAATTCACCCCTCCACTTT
TRBJ2-1 TRBV7-9 - - CASSPGTKYNEQFF TGTGCCAGCAGTCCCGGGACAAAGTACAATGAGCAGTTCTTC
TRBJ1-4 TRBV18 - - CASSKDRTTNEKLFF TGTGCCAGCTCAAAGGACAGAACAACTAATGAAAAACTGTTTTTT
TRBJ2-1 TRBV27 - - CASSPIDVNPYPNEQFF TGTGCCAGCAGTCCCATCGATGTGAACCCCTACCCTAATGAGCAGTTCTTC
TRBJ1-2 TRBV18 - - CASSPTDGGLYGYTF TGTGCCAGCTCACCGACAGACGGGGGGCTCTATGGCTACACCTTC
TRBJ2-5 TRBV6-1 TRBD2 - CASLAGGAQETQYF TGTGCCAGCCTAGCGGGGGGGGCCCAAGAGACCCAGTACTTC
TRBJ2-3 TRBV27 - once CASIGMRYEDRATSTDTQYF TGTGCCAGCATCGGTATGAGATACGAAGACAGAGCCACTAGCACAGATACGCAGTATTTT
TRBJ1-1 TRBV5-1 - - CASSWGEVYTEAFF TGCGCCAGCAGCTGGGGAGAGGTATACACTGAAGCTTTCTTT
TRBJ2-7 TRBV29-1 - - CSVESGLGSSYEQYF TGCAGCGTTGAATCCGGACTCGGTAGCTCCTACGAGCAGTACTTC
TRBJ2-5 TRBV5-4 - - CATSLAYGKETQYF TGTGCCACCTCACTTGCATACGGGAAAGAGACCCAGTACTTC
TRBJ1-1 TRBV18 - - CASSPPTPTVNTEAFF TGTGCCAGCTCACCACCGACCCCGACAGTGAACACTGAAGCTTTCTTT
TRBJ1-1 TRBV5-6 - - CASSLVLNTEAFF TGTGCCAGCAGCTTGGTGCTGAACACTGAAGCTTTCTTT
TRBJ1-5 TRBV30 - - CAWSKTGHNQPQHF TGTGCCTGGAGCAAAACAGGGCACAATCAGCCCCAGCATTTT
TRBJ2-7 TRBV7-9 - - CASRSAGYEQYF TGTGCCAGCAGGTCCGCGGGTTACGAGCAGTACTTC
TRBJ1-1 TRBV7-9 - once CASSYHLNTEAFF TGTGCCAGCAGTTATCATTTGAACACTGAAGCTTTCTTT